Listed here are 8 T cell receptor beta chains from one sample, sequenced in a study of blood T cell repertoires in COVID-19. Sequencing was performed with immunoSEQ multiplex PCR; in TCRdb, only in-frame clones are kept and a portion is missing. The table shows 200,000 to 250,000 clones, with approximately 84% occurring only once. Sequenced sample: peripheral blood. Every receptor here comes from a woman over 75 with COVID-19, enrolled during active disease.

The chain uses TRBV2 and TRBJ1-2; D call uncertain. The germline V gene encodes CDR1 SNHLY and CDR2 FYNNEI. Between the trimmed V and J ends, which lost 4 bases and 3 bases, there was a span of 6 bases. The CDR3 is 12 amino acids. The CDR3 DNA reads TGTGCCAGCAGTGCGTCAGACTATGGCTACACCTTC. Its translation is CASSASDYGYTF.

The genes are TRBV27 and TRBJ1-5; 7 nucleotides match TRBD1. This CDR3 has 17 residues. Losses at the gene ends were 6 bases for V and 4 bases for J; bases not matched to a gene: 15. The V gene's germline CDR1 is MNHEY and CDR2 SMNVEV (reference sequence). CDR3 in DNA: TGTGCCAGCAGACCCCGACATTCAGGGGGATCGAATCAGCCCCAGCATTTT. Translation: CASRPRHSGGSNQPQHF.

The CDR3 reads CASSFQGSGNTIYF. The CDR3 nucleotides read TGTGCCAGCAGTTTTCAGGGCTCTGGAAACACCATATATTTT. The gene calls are TRBV28 and TRBJ1-3; perhaps TRBD1 as D (5 bases). Trimming took off 3 bases at V and 0 bases at J, with 6 bases between the two ends. The CDR3 sequence is 14 residues long. Per germline, CDR1 MDHEN and CDR2 SYDVKM.

The CDR3 DNA reads TGCGCCAGCAGCTTTAGCGGGACGGCGGCCGGGGAGCTGTTTTTT. Amino acids: CASSFSGTAAGELFF. This sequence joins TRBV5-1 and TRBJ2-2, with 8 bases aligning to TRBD2. This CDR3 spans 15 amino acids. Trimming at V came to 2 bases and at J to 6 bases, leaving 6 bases not matched to a gene. Germline assignment: CDR1 SGHRS and CDR2 YFSETQ.

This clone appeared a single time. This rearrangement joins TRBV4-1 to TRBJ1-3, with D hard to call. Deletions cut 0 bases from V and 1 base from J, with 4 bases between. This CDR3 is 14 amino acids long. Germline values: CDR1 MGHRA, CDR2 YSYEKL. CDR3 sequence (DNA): TGCGCCAGCAGCCAAGAGTCTTCTGGAAACACCATATATTTT. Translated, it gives CASSQESSGNTIYF.

CDR3: CASRDQTSGGEETQYF. DNA for the CDR3: TGTGCCAGCCGGGACCAGACTAGCGGGGGAGAAGAGACCCAGTACTTC. The V and J genes are TRBV18 and TRBJ2-5, with TRBD2 matching over 12 bases. Trimming at V came to 8 bases and at J to 3 bases, leaving 10 bases not matched to a gene. The CDR3 is 16 residues long. Germline V gene sequence: CDR1 KGHSH, CDR2 LQKENI. The variable domain in full, with the rest retrieved from reference TRBV18 and TRBJ2-5, is NAGVMQNPRHLVRRRGQEARLRCSPMKGHSHVYWYRQLPEEGLKFMVYLQKENIIDESGMPKERFSAEFPKEGPSILRIQQVVRGDSAAYFCASRDQTSGGEETQYFGPGTRLLVL.

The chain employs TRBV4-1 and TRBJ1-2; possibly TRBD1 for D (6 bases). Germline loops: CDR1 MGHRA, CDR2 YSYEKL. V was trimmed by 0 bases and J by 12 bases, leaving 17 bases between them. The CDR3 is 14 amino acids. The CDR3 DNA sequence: TGCGCCAGCAGCCAAGATAGGTTTAGGGGGTATCACACCTTC. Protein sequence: CASSQDRFRGYHTF.

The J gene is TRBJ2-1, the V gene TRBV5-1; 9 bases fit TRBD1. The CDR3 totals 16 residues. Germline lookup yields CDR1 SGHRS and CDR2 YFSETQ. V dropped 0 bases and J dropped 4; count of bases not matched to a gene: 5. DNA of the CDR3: TGCGCCAGCAGCTTGGGACCTGGACAGGGGTACAATGAGCAGTTCTTC. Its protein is CASSLGPGQGYNEQFF.